The clone carrying this T cell receptor (beta chain) was seen a single time. Its antigen is as yet unknown. The stimulus was lysate of CMV-infected fibroblasts, 10 ug/mL. CD40L/CD69 double-negative CD45RO-high memory CD4+ T cells were collected. This entry comes from a study of persistence of HIV-infected CD4 T cells. About the research overall: Suppressive ART had lasted a median of roughly eight years. Two participants gave one leukapheresis sample; others gave up to roughly 200 mL blood repeatedly.

Germline trimming cut 7 bases from V and 6 bases from J; bases unmatched to any gene: 11. The germline gives CDR1 SGHRS, CDR2 YFSETQ. There are 15 residues in the CDR3. General observations from the study: Degenerate expanded CDR3beta sequences were enriched among CMV- and Gag-responding cells.

Sequencing used immunoSEQ version 4 in survey mode. Each sample used up to 1 ug genomic DNA diluted to around 10 ng/uL. Assay used: immunoSEQ multiplex PCR; TCRdb lists only in-frame clones, some missing. The sample includes fewer than 35,000 clones, 80% to 90% of them seen just once. V is TRBV5-1 and J is TRBJ2-1; 9 nucleotides agree with TRBD2. The sequenced sample was CD4+ T cells sorted from PBMCs after approximately 19-hour stimulation, obtained from a patient who received antiretroviral therapy. The TCR comes from an adult man with HIV who was CMV-seropositive. CDR3 sequence (DNA): TGCGCCAGCCGCCGAGAGGGTAGCGGGGGCAATGAGCAGTTCTTC. Translated: CASRREGSGGNEQFF.